The 4 T cell receptor beta chains below were found in one sample sequenced in a study of T cells of healthy individuals. TCRdb itself ran the 5' RACE reads through MiXCR, one entry per CDR3 protein. The data contain some 82,000 distinct CDR3 sequences, approximately 5.4% of them singletons. These TCRs come from a female donor in good health.

This clonotype was seen more than once but under ten times. Possible read error: a much larger clone is one base away. This is likely a read error, given that the CDR3 carries no conserved phenylalanine or tryptophan at its end. The V and J genes are TRBV6-4 and TRBJ2-3; D remains ambiguous. This CDR3 is built from 13 residues. The germline V gene encodes CDR1 MRHNA and CDR2 SNTAGT. Trimming shortened V by 4 bases and J by 2 bases, and 7 bases separated the two germline ends. Here the CDR3 reads CASSVSNTDTQYS. As DNA, the CDR3 is TGTGCCAGCAGTGTTTCTAACACAGATACGCAGTATTCT.

The table lists this clonotype with many counts. The rearrangement joins TRBV5-1 to TRBJ1-1, with D tentatively TRBD1 (5 bases). Germline V gene data show CDR1 as SGHRS and CDR2 as YFSETQ. The V and J ends lost 1 base and 3 bases respectively, with 10 bases between them. CDR3 length: 14 residues. The CDR3 region is CASSLWGADTEAFF. Here the CDR3 DNA reads TGCGCCAGCAGCTTGTGGGGCGCGGACACTGAAGCTTTCTTT.

This clonotype has a count of ten or more. The chain employs TRBV12-3 or TRBV12-4 and TRBJ1-4; 10 bases are a match to TRBD1. Germline trimming cut 5 bases from V and 7 bases from J; bases unmatched to any gene: 7. The CDR3 has 15 amino acids. The CDR3, as DNA: TGTGCCAGCAGTCAAGGGACAGGGGAGGGTGAAAAACTGTTTTTT. As protein: CASSQGTGEGEKLFF.

In this sample, this clonotype turned up many times. This sequence joins TRBV6-6 and TRBJ2-3, with D tentatively TRBD2 (6 bases). The CDR3 spans 16 residues. Per germline, CDR1 MNHNY and CDR2 SVGAGI (reference sequence). V was clipped by 4 bases and J by 3 bases, with 17 bases between them. CDR3 coding DNA: TGTGCCAGCAGTTTCGGGGCCCACGGGGGTACAGATACGCAGTATTTT. This sequence encodes CASSFGAHGGTDTQYF.